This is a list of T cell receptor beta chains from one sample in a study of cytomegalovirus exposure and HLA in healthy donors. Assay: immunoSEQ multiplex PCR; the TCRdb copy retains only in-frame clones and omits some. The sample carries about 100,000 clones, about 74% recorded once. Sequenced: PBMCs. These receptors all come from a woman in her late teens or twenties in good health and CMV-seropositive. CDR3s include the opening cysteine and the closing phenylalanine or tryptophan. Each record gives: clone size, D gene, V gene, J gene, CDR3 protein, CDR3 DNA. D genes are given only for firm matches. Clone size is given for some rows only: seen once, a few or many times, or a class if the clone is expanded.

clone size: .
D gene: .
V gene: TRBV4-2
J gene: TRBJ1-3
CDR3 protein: CASSQVRFTGSSGNTIYF
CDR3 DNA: TGTGCCAGCAGCCAAGTCCGGTTTACAGGGAGCTCTGGAAACACCATATATTTT

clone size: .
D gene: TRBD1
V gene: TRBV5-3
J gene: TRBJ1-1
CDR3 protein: CARSLEGARVNTEAFF
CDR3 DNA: TGTGCCAGAAGCTTGGAGGGGGCGAGGGTGAACACTGAAGCTTTCTTT

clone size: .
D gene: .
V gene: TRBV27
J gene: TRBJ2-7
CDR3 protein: CASSPARATGLAVSEQYF
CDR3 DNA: TGTGCCAGCAGTCCAGCCCGAGCTACAGGGCTCGCTGTTTCCGAGCAGTACTTC

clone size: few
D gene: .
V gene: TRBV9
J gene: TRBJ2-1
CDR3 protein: CASSTGGRHSYNEQFF
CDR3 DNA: TGTGCCAGCTCGACAGGCGGGCGTCATTCCTACAATGAGCAGTTCTTC

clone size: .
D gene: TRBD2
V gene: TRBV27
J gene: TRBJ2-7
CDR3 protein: CASSPSGRTSQYF
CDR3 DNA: TGTGCCAGCAGTCCCAGCGGGAGGACGTCGCAGTACTTC

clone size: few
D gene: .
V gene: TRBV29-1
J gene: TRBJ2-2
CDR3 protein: CSAAGSGELFF
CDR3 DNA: TGCAGCGCTGCCGGGAGCGGGGAGCTGTTTTTT

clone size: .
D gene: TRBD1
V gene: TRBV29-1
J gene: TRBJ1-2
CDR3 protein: CSVVLGTGTGHGYTF
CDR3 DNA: TGCAGCGTTGTATTGGGGACAGGGACCGGCCATGGCTACACCTTC

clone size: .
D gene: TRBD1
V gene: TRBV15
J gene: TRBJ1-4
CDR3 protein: CATSGNRGTTNEKLFF
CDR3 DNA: TGTGCCACCAGCGGGAACAGGGGGACAACTAATGAAAAACTGTTTTTT

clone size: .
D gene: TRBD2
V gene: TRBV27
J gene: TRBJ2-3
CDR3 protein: CASSFRTSITTSTDTQYF
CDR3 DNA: TGTGCCAGCAGTTTCCGGACTAGCATAACCACTAGCACAGATACGCAGTATTTT

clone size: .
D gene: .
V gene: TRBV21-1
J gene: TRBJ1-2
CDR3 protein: CASSTCFPGQGGKGYTF
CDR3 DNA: TGTGCCAGCAGTACATGTTTTCCGGGACAGGGCGGTAAAGGTTACACCTTC

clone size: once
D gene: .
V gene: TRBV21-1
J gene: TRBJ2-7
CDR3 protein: CASSNRRPRGSYEQYF
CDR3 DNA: TGTGCCAGCAGCAATCGCCGGCCGCGGGGATCCTACGAGCAGTACTTC

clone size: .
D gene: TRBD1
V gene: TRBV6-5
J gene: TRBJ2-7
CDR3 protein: CASSRDRVYEQYF
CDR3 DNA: TGTGCCAGTTCCCGGGACAGGGTCTACGAGCAGTACTTC

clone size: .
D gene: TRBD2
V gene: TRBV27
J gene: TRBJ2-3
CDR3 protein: CASSPGTSGYTDTQYF
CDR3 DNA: TGTGCCAGCAGCCCCGGGACTAGCGGATACACAGATACGCAGTATTTT

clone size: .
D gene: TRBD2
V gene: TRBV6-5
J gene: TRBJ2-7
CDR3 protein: CASSYLGLAVPEQYF
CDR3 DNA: TGTGCCAGCAGTTACCTCGGACTAGCGGTCCCCGAGCAGTACTTC

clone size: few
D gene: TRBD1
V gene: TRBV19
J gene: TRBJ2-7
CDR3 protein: CASSYVQGAYEQYF
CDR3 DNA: TGTGCCAGTAGTTACGTACAGGGGGCCTACGAGCAGTACTTC

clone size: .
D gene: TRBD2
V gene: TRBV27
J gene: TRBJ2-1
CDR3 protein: CASILTSGSTTEQFF
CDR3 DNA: TGTGCCAGCATTCTGACTAGCGGGAGTACTACTGAGCAGTTCTTC

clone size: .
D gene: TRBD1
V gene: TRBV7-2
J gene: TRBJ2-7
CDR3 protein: CASSSQGQGSYEQYF
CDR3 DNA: TGTGCCAGCAGCTCTCAGGGACAGGGGTCCTACGAGCAGTACTTC

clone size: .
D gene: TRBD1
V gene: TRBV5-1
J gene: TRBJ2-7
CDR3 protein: CASTLTGDFYEQYF
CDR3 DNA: TGCGCCAGCACCCTGACAGGGGATTTCTACGAGCAGTACTTC

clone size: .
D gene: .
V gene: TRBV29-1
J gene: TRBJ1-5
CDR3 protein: CSVEDGGNNQPQHF
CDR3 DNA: TGCAGCGTTGAAGACGGGGGGAACAATCAGCCCCAGCATTTT

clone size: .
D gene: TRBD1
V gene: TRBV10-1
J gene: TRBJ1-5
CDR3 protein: CASRAVCQITGTDSNQPQHF
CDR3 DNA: TGCGCCAGCAGGGCGGTATGTCAGATTACCGGGACAGATAGCAATCAGCCCCAGCATTTT

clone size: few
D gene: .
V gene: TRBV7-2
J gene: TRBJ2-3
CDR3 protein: CASSFIGGMDTQYF
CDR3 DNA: TGTGCCAGCAGCTTCATCGGCGGGATGGATACGCAGTATTTT

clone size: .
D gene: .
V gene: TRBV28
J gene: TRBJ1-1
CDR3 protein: CASSRVLLNTEAFF
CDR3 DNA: TGTGCCAGCAGTCGGGTACTATTGAACACTGAAGCTTTCTTT

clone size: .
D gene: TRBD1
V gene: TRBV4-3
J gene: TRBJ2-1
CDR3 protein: CASSQDAGGADEQFF
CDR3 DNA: TGCGCCAGCAGCCAAGACGCAGGGGGTGCGGATGAGCAGTTCTTC

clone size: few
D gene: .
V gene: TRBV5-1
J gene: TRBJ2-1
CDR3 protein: CASSSAQLGLDNEQFF
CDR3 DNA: TGCGCCAGCAGCTCCGCCCAGCTGGGACTTGACAATGAGCAGTTCTTC

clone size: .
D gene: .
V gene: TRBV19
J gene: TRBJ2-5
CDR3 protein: CASSRAQGRETQYF
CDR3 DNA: TGTGCCAGTAGCAGAGCACAGGGGAGGGAGACCCAGTACTTC

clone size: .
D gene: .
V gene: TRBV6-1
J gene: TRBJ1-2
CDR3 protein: CASSESTLANYGYTF
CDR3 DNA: TGTGCCAGCAGTGAAAGTACGTTAGCTAACTATGGCTACACCTTC

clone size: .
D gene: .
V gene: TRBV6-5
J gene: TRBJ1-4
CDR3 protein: CASSPYGRGEKLFF
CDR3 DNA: TGTGCCAGCAGTCCCTACGGGAGGGGTGAAAAACTGTTTTTT

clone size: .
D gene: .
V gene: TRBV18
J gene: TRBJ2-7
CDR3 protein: CASSPPGVGRYEQYF
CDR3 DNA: TGTGCCAGCTCACCACCGGGAGTAGGACGTTACGAGCAGTACTTC

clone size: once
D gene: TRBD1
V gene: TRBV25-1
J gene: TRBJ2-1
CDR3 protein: CASSDITGASYNEQFF
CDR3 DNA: TGTGCCAGCAGTGACATCACAGGGGCGTCCTACAATGAGCAGTTCTTC

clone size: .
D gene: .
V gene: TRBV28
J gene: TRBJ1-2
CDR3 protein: CASSFELGYTF
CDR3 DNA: TGTGCCAGCAGTTTCGAGTTAGGCTACACCTTC

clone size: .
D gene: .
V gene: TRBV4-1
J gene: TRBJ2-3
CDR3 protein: CASSRPVGGGTDTQYF
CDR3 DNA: TGCGCCAGCAGCCGTCCGGTTGGAGGGGGCACAGATACGCAGTATTTT

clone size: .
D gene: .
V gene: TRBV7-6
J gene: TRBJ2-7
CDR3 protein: CASSLATSRVSYEQYF
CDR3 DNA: TGTGCCAGCAGCTTAGCGACTTCGAGGGTCTCCTACGAGCAGTACTTC

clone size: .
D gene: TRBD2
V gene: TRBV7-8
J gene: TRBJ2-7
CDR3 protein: CASSLEASGYGTMTYEQYF
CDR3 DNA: TGTGCCAGCAGCTTAGAAGCTAGCGGGTACGGGACGATGACCTACGAGCAGTACTTC

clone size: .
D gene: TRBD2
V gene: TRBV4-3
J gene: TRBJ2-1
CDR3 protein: CASSQGLAGGPMNEQFF
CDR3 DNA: TGCGCCAGCAGCCAGGGACTAGCGGGAGGGCCAATGAATGAGCAGTTCTTC

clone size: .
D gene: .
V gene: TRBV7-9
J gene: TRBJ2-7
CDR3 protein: CASSRIQDSYEQYF
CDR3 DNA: TGTGCCAGCAGCCGCATACAGGATTCCTACGAGCAGTACTTC

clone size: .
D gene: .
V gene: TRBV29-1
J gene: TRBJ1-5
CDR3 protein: CSVAAGAGDQPQHF
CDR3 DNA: TGCAGCGTTGCGGCGGGGGCAGGGGATCAGCCCCAGCATTTT

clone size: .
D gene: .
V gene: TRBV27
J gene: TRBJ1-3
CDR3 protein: CASSLSIWDTSGNTIYF
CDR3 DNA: TGTGCCAGCAGTTTATCGATCTGGGACACCTCTGGAAACACCATATATTTT

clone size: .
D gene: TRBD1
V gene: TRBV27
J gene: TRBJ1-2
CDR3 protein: CASSPGTGWRYTF
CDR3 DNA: TGTGCCAGCAGTCCGGGGACAGGGTGGCGCTACACCTTC

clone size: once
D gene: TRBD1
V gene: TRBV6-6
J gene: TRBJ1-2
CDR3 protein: CASSPTGDYGYTF
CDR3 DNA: TGTGCCAGCAGCCCCACAGGGGATTATGGCTACACCTTC

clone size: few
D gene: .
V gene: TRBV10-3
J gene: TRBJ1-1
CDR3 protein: CAISESSRSSEAFF
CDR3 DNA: TGTGCCATCAGTGAGTCGTCACGGAGCAGTGAAGCTTTCTTT

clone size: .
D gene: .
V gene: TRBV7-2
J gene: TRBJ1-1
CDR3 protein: CASSLVGENTEAFF
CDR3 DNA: TGTGCCAGCAGCTTAGTCGGAGAGAACACTGAAGCTTTCTTT

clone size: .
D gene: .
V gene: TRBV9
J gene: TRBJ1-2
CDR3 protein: CASSRQAGYTF
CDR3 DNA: TGTGCCAGCAGCCGACAGGCTGGCTACACCTTC

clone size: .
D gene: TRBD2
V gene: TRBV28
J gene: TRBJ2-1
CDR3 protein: CASSPGLAFNEQFF
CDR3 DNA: TGTGCCAGCAGCCCGGGACTAGCATTCAATGAGCAGTTCTTC

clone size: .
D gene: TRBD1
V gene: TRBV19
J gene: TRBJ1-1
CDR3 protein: CASSDRVPEAFF
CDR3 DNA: TGTGCCAGTAGTGACAGGGTACCTGAAGCTTTCTTT